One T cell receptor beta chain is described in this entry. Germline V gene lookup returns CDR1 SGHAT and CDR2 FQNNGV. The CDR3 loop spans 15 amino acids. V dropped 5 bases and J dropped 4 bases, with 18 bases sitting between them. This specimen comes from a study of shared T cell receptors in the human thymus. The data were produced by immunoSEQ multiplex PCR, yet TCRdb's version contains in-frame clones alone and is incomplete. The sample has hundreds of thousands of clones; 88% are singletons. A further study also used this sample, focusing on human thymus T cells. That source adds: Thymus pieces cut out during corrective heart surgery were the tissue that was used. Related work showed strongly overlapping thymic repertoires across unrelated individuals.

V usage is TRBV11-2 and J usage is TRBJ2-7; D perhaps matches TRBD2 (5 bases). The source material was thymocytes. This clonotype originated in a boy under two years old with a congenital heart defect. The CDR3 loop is CASSGPLGKAYEQYF. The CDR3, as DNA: TGTGCCAGCAGCGGGCCCCTCGGGAAGGCATACGAGCAGTACTTC. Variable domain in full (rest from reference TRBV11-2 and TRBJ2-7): EAGVAQSPRYKIIEKRQSVAFWCNPISGHATLYWYQQILGQGPKLLIQFQNNGVVDDSQLPKDRFSAERLKGVDSTLKIQPAKLEDSAVYLCASSGPLGKAYEQYFGPGTRLTVT.